The source of this T cell receptor (beta chain) is a study of human T cells and chemical hapten exposure. Study background: Upper-back patch tests with 0.01% DPC were read at 6 days. Patients having alopecia areata, totalis or universalis were mostly female.

TCRdb used MiXCR to reprocess the RACE reads, holding one entry per CDR3 protein. The data show 50,000 or so distinct CDR3 sequences, 9.9% seen once. Details on this clonotype: Its target is not known.

Time point described: patch test 3, about 24 weeks after DPC sensitization. Treatment defined: therapeutic diphenylcyclopropenone sensitization with weekly scalp DPC. The CDR3 runs 17 residues. CDR1 is KGHSH, CDR2 LQKENI, per germline. Deletions cut 2 bases from V and 5 bases from J, with 18 bases between. Overall study results and limits: There was no change with DPC sensitization in TCRs above 1 in 1000 frequency.

This TCR was recovered from a woman in her thirties or forties with alopecia areata. Some clones in this sample may be carry-over from other donors' samples. This chain uses TRBV18 with TRBJ2-2; D is possibly TRBD2 (6 bases). The input for sequencing was whole blood, taken in connection with sensitization to the hapten diphenylcyclopropenone (DPC). As DNA, the CDR3 is TGTGCCAGCTCACCAAGTGGGGTAGCGGATTGGACCGGGGAGCTGTTTTTT. It encodes CASSPSGVADWTGELFF.